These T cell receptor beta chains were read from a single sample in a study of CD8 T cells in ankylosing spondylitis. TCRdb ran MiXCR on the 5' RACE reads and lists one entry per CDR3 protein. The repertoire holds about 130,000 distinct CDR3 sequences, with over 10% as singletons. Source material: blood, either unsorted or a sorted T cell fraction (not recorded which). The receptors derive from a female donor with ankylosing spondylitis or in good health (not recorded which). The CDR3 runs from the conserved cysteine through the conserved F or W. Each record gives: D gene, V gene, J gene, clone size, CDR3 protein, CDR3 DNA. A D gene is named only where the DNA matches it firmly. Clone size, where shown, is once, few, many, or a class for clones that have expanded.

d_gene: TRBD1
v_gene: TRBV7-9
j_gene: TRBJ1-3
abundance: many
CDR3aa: CASSSPQGTGNTIYF
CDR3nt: TGTGCCAGCAGCTCTCCACAGGGGACGGGAAACACCATATATTTT

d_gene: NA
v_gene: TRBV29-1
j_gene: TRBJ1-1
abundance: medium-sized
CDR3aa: CSVERGGPEAFF
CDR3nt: TGCAGCGTTGAGAGGGGGGGTCCTGAAGCTTTCTTT

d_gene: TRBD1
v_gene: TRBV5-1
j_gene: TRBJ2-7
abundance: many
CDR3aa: CASSRASGQGGMYEQYF
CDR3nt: TGCGCCAGCAGCCGGGCTTCGGGACAGGGAGGGATGTACGAGCAGTACTTC

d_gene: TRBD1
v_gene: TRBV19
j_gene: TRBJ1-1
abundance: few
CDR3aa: CASSIEGTGGGAEAFF
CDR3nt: TGTGCCAGTAGTATAGAGGGGACAGGGGGCGGTGCTGAAGCTTTCTTT

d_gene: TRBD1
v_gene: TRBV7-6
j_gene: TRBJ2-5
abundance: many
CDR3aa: CASSQQGWETQYF
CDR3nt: TGTGCCAGCAGCCAACAGGGGTGGGAGACCCAGTACTTC

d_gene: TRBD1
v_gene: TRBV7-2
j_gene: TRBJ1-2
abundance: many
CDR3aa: CASSSIQGAANYGYTF
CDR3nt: TGTGCCAGCAGCTCGATCCAGGGGGCTGCTAACTATGGCTACACCTTC

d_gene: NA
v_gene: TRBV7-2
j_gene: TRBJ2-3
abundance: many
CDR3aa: CASSLVPTDTQYF
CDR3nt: TGTGCCAGCAGCTTAGTGCCCACAGATACGCAGTATTTT

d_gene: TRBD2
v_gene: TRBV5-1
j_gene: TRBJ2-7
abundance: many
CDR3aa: CASSSGLAGEQYF
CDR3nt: TGCGCCAGCAGCTCGGGACTAGCGGGTGAGCAGTACTTC

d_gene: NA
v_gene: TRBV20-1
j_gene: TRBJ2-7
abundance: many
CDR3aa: CSARPPTETYEQYF
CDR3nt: TGCAGTGCCCGCCCCCCGACAGAAACCTACGAGCAGTACTTC

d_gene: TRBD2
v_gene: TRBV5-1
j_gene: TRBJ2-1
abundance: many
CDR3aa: CASSFAAGSYNEQFF
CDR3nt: TGCGCCAGCAGCTTTGCAGCGGGGAGCTACAATGAGCAGTTCTTC

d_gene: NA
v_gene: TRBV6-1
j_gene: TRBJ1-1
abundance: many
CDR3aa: CASRLTPLMNTEAFF
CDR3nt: TGTGCCAGCAGACTGACGCCCCTCATGAACACTGAAGCTTTCTTT

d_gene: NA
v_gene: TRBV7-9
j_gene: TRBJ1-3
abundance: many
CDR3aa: CASSLRGISGNTIYF
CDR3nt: TGTGCCAGCAGCTTGAGGGGGATCTCTGGAAACACCATATATTTT

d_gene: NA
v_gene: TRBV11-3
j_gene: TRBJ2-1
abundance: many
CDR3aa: CASSTGGPGYEQFF
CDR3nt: TGTGCCAGCAGCACTGGAGGGCCGGGGTATGAGCAGTTCTTC

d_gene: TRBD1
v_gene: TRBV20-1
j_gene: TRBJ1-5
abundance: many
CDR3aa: CSAFDRDGIQPQHF
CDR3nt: TGCAGTGCTTTTGACAGGGACGGAATTCAGCCCCAGCATTTT

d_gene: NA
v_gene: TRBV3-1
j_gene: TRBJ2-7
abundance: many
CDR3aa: CASSPTGNEQYF
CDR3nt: TGTGCCAGCAGCCCCACAGGAAACGAGCAGTACTTC

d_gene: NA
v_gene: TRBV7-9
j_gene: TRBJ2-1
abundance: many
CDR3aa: CASSLDAGIYNEQFF
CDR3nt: TGTGCCAGCAGCTTAGATGCTGGAATCTACAATGAGCAGTTCTTC

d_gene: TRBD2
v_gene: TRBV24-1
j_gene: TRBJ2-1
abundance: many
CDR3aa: CATSDLSLAGNNEQFF
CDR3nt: TGTGCCACCAGTGATTTGTCACTAGCGGGTAACAATGAGCAGTTCTTC

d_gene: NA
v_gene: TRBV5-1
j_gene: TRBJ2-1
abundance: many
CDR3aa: CASSDRINEQFF
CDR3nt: TGCGCCAGCAGCGACAGAATCAATGAGCAGTTCTTC

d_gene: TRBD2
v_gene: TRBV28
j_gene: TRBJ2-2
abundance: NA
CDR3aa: CASSFSGGGNTGELFF
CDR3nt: TGTGCCAGCAGTTTCAGCGGGGGGGGAAACACCGGGGAGCTGTTTTTT

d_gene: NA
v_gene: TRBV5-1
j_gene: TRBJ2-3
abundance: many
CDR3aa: CASSLVEAGTQYF
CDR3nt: TGCGCCAGCAGCTTGGTCGAGGCAGGTACGCAGTATTTT

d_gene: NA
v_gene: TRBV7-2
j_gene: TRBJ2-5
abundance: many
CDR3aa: CASSLNRRGGQETQYF
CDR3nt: TGTGCCAGCAGCTTAAATAGGAGAGGGGGTCAAGAGACCCAGTACTTC

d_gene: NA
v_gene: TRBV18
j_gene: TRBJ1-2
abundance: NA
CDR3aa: CASSPPIQVANYGDTF
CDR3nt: TGTGCCAGCTCACCACCGATCCAGGTCGCTAACTATGGCGACACCTTC

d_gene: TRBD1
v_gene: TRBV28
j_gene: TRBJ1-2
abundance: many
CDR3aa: CASGQGWYGYTF
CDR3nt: TGTGCCAGTGGACAGGGATGGTATGGCTACACCTTC

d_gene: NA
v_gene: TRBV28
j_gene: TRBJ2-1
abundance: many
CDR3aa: CASSPRGLAYNEQFF
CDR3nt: TGTGCCAGCAGTCCAAGGGGTCTAGCCTACAATGAGCAGTTCTTC

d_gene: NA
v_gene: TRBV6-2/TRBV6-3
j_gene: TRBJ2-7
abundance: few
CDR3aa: CASSENYEQYF
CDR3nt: TGTGCCAGCAGTGAGAACTACGAGCAGTACTTC

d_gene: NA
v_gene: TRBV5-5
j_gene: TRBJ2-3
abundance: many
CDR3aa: CASRYDADTQYF
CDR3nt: TGTGCCAGCAGATATGACGCAGATACGCAGTATTTT

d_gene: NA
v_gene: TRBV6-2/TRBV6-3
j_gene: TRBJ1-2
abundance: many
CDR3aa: CASSYGDIDYGYTF
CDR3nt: TGTGCCAGCAGTTACGGGGACATCGACTATGGCTACACCTTC

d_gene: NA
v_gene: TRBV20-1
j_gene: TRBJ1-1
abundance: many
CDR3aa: CSAKGQMNTEAFF
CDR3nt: TGCAGTGCCAAGGGACAAATGAACACTGAAGCTTTCTTT

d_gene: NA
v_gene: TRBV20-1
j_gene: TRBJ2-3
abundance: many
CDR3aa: CSPSFGDLGYTQYF
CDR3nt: TGCAGCCCATCATTCGGGGACCTCGGTTATACGCAGTATTTT

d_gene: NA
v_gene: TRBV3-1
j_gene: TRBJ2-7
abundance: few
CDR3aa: CASSQDPKRVSYEQYF
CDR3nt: TGTGCCAGCAGCCAAGATCCCAAACGGGTTTCCTACGAGCAGTACTTC

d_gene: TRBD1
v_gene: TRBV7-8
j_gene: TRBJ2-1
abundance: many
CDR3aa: CASSLDGRQGSEQFF
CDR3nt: TGTGCCAGCAGCTTAGATGGGAGACAGGGGAGTGAGCAGTTCTTC

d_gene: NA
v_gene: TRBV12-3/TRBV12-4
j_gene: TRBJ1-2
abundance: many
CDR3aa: CASSLVRNGYTF
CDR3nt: TGTGCCAGCAGTTTAGTACGGAATGGCTACACCTTC

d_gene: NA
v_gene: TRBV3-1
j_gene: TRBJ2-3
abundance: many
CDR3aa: CASSQGLVRTDTQYF
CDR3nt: TGTGCCAGCAGCCAAGGACTAGTCCGCACAGATACGCAGTATTTT

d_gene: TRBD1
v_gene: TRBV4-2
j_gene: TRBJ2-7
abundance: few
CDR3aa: CASSQGAQGIYEQYF
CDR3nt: TGTGCCAGCAGCCAAGGCGCACAGGGGATCTACGAGCAGTACTTC

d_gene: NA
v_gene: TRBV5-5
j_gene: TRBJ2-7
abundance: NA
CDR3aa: CAGRRGSSDEQYF
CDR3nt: TGTGCCGGCAGGCGGGGTTCTTCGGACGAGCAGTACTTC

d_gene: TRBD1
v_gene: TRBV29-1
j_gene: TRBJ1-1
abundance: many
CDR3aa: CSAYRGRGTEAFF
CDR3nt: TGCAGCGCCTACAGGGGGAGGGGGACTGAAGCTTTCTTT

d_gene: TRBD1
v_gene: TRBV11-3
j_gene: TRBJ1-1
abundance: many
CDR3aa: CASSLIPLDREENSTEAFF
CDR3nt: TGTGCCAGCAGCCTAATACCCTTGGACAGGGAGGAGAATAGCACCGAAGCTTTCTTT

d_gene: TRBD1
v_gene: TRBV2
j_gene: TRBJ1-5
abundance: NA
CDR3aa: CASTRQGAGGQPQHF
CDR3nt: TGTGCCAGCACCCGACAGGGGGCAGGGGGTCAGCCCCAGCATTTT

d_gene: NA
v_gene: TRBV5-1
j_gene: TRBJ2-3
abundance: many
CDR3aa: CASSLTGITDTQYF
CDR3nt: TGCGCCAGCAGCTTGACAGGGATCACAGATACGCAGTATTTT

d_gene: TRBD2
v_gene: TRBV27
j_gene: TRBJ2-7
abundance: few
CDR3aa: CASSLASGFSYEQYF
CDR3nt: TGTGCCAGCAGTTTGGCTAGCGGCTTTTCCTACGAGCAGTACTTC

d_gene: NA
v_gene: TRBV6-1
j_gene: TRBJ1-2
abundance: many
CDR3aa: CASSDINYGYTF
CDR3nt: TGTGCCAGCAGTGACATTAACTATGGCTACACCTTC

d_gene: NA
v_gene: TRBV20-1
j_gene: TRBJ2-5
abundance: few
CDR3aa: CSATAPQETQYF
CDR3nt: TGCAGTGCTACTGCCCCACAAGAGACCCAGTACTTC

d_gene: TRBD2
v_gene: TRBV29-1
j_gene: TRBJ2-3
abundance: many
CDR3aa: CSVSGLAGTDTQYF
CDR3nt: TGCAGCGTATCGGGACTAGCGGGAACAGATACGCAGTATTTT

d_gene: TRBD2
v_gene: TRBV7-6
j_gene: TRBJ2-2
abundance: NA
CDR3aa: CASRRTSGGYTGELFF
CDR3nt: TGTGCCAGCAGGCGGACTAGCGGGGGCTACACCGGGGAGCTGTTTTTT

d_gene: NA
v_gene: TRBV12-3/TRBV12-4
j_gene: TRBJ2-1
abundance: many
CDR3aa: CASSPSGPRNEQFF
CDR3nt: TGTGCCAGCAGCCCGAGCGGGCCCAGGAATGAGCAGTTCTTC

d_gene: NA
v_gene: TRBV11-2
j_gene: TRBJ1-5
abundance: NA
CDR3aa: CASSFGPSDSNQPQHF
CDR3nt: TGTGCCAGCAGCTTTGGGCCTTCGGACAGCAATCAGCCCCAGCATTTT

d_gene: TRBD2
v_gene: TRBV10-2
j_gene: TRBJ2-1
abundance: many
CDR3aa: CASSDASGRSEQFF
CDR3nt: TGCGCCAGCAGTGATGCTAGCGGGAGAAGTGAGCAGTTCTTC